The 17 T cell receptor beta chains given below trace back to one sample, sequenced in a study of blood T cell repertoires in COVID-19. The data were produced by immunoSEQ multiplex PCR, yet TCRdb's version contains in-frame clones alone and is incomplete. This sample has fewer than 65,000 clones, with approximately 89% found just once. Sequencing used peripheral blood. The receptors here all came from a man aged 50 to 59 with acute or convalescent COVID-19.

The chain combines TRBV6-5 with TRBJ1-5; a possible D gene is TRBD1 (5 bases). In germline, CDR1 is MNHEY, CDR2 SVGAGI. Trimming removed 8 bases from V and 2 bases from J, with 13 bases in between. The CDR3 sequence is 14 residues long. This chain's CDR3 is CASLFREGNQPQHF. CDR3 coding DNA: TGTGCCAGCTTATTCAGGGAAGGCAATCAGCCCCAGCATTTT.

V gene TRBV5-6 combines with J gene TRBJ1-5; D is uncertain. This CDR3 contains 14 residues. V gave up 4 bases and J gave up 1 base, with 9 bases separating them. Per the germline V gene, CDR1 is SGHDT and CDR2 is YYEEEE. The CDR3 nucleotides read TGTGCCAGCAGCATAGGCGGGAGCAATCAGCCCCAGCATTTT. It is translated as CASSIGGSNQPQHF.

This chain connects TRBV19 to TRBJ2-1; 10 nucleotides line up with TRBD2. In germline, CDR1 is LNHDA, CDR2 SQIVND (reference sequence). V was pared by 2 bases and J by 7 bases, with 5 bases of the junction left unmatched. The CDR3 has 15 residues. The DNA for the CDR3 is TGTGCCAGTAGTATATTACTAGCGGGGTTTAATGAGCAGTTCTTC. It is translated as CASSILLAGFNEQFF. Full variable domain (missing parts from reference TRBV19 and TRBJ2-1): DGGITQSPKYLFRKEGQNVTLSCEQNLNHDAMYWYRQDPGQGLRLIYYSQIVNDFQKGDIAEGYSVSREKKESFPLTVTSAQKNPTAFYLCASSILLAGFNEQFFGPGTRLTVL.

This sequence joins TRBV3-1 (or the pseudogene TRBV3-2) and TRBJ1-1; D might be TRBD1 (6 bases). This CDR3 has 13 residues. With 6 bases removed from V and 3 bases from J, the gap between germline ends came to 11 bases. The V gene's germline CDR1 is LGHDT and CDR2 YNNKEL (reference sequence). CDR3 loop: CASRQGIHTEAFF. The CDR3 DNA reads as TGTGCCAGCAGGCAGGGGATACACACTGAAGCTTTCTTT.

The chain links TRBV30 to TRBJ2-7; D gene uncertain. The germline V gene encodes CDR1 GTSNPN and CDR2 SVGIG (reference sequence). V lost 3 bases and J 2 bases, leaving 8 bases between the germline ends. The CDR3 is made up of 12 amino acids. The CDR3 reads CAWSRPPYEQYF. The CDR3 coding sequence is TGTGCCTGGAGCAGGCCCCCCTACGAGCAGTACTTC.

The V and J genes are TRBV9 and TRBJ2-1; 13 positions match TRBD2. This CDR3 is 18 amino acids long. Trimming cost V 4 bases and J 8 bases; bases outside gene matches: 15. Germline CDR1 and CDR2: SGDLS and YYNGEE. CDR3 residues: CASSPKERLAGGPHEQFF. The CDR3, as DNA: TGTGCCAGCAGCCCCAAGGAAAGACTAGCGGGGGGACCCCATGAGCAGTTCTTC.

This rearrangement joins TRBV19 to TRBJ1-2; the D gene is possibly TRBD1 (5 bases). Germline values: CDR1 LNHDA, CDR2 SQIVND (reference sequence). The CDR3 consists of 14 residues. The V end was cut by 8 bases, the J end by 8 bases, with 21 bases between. CDR3 protein: CASASGTTFLGYTF. As DNA, the CDR3 is TGTGCCAGTGCCTCCGGGACTACCTTTTTAGGCTACACCTTC.

Here the CDR3 DNA reads TGCGCCAGCAGCCAAGATCTGGAAGCTGTGAGGGTCAGAGGAAACATTCAGTACTTC. It specifies CASSQDLEAVRVRGNIQYF. The chain is built from TRBV4-1 and TRBJ2-4; D may be TRBD2 (5 bases). Trimming took 0 bases from V and 6 from J, leaving 24 bases between them. This CDR3 contains 19 residues. Germline V CDR1 and CDR2: MGHRA, YSYEKL.

The chain couples TRBV7-2 to TRBJ2-1; D may be TRBD2 (6 bases). Trimming took 3 bases from V and 6 from J, leaving 12 bases between them. This CDR3 region has 14 residues. Germline V gene sequence: CDR1 SGHTA, CDR2 FQGNSA. CDR3 coding DNA: TGTGCCAGCAGCTTTGGAGGGGACCTCAATGAGCAGTTCTTC. It is translated as CASSFGGDLNEQFF.

The CDR3 sequence: CASRNQGFLGEKLFF. The CDR3 coding sequence is TGTGCCAGTAGGAACCAGGGGTTTTTGGGTGAAAAACTGTTTTTT. The chain links TRBV19 to TRBJ1-4; tentatively, D is TRBD1 (6 bases). Germline V CDR1 and CDR2: LNHDA, SQIVND (reference sequence). This CDR3 has 15 amino acids. V dropped 6 bases and J dropped 7 bases, with 18 bases sitting between them. Together with reference TRBV19 and TRBJ1-4, the CDR3 gives the full variable domain: DGGITQSPKYLFRKEGQNVTLSCEQNLNHDAMYWYRQDPGQGLRLIYYSQIVNDFQKGDIAEGYSVSREKKESFPLTVTSAQKNPTAFYLCASRNQGFLGEKLFFGSGTQLSVL.

The rearrangement uses TRBV19 and TRBJ2-2; D possibly matches TRBD1 or TRBD2 (6 bases each). CDR3 length equals 16 residues. Germline CDR1 reads LNHDA; CDR2 reads SQIVND (reference sequence). Trimming pared 5 bases from V and 4 bases from J, leaving 17 bases between. The CDR3 DNA sequence: TGTGCCAGTAGTCTAGGGGGGCAGGGGACCACCGGGGAGCTGTTTTTT. This translates into CASSLGGQGTTGELFF.

This clone occurred once. The V call is TRBV6-5, the J call TRBJ2-7; no reliable D call. This CDR3 has 13 residues. V lost 6 bases, J lost 1 base, and 10 bases lay in between. The germline gives CDR1 MNHEY, CDR2 SVGAGI. The DNA of the CDR3 is TGTGCCAGCAGGGAGCCAATGTCCTACGAGCAGTACTTC. Its translation is CASREPMSYEQYF.

V gene TRBV29-1 combines with J gene TRBJ1-1, with 7 bases fitting TRBD1. The V and J ends lost 4 bases and 4 bases, in that order; junction bases with no gene match: 9. The CDR3 length is 14 residues. In germline, CDR1 is SQVTM, CDR2 ANQGSEA. CDR3 in amino acids: CSVAQDRSFTEAFF. DNA of the CDR3: TGCAGCGTTGCCCAGGACAGGTCCTTCACTGAAGCTTTCTTT. The whole variable domain, filled in from reference TRBV29-1 and TRBJ1-1, reads SAVISQKPSRDICQRGTSLTIQCQVDSQVTMMFWYRQQPGQSLTLIATANQGSEATYESGFVIDKFPISRPNLTFSTLTVSNMSPEDSSIYLCSVAQDRSFTEAFFGQGTRLTVV.

CDR3 sequence reads: CASSDRGNTDTQYF. CDR3 sequence (DNA): TGCGCCAGCAGCGATAGGGGAAACACAGATACGCAGTATTTT. The chain carries TRBV4-1 and TRBJ2-3; D possibly corresponds to TRBD1 (5 bases). CDR3 length: 14 amino acids. Germline V lookup: CDR1 MGHRA, CDR2 YSYEKL. With 5 bases removed from V and 2 bases from J, the gap between germline ends came to 11 bases.

The chain links TRBV18 to TRBJ2-2; D is unclear. The CDR3 spans 18 residues. The V gene's germline CDR1 is KGHSH and CDR2 LQKENI. The V and J ends lost 4 bases and 3 bases respectively, with 21 bases between them. The CDR3: CASSLNQAQSTDTGELFF. The CDR3 region has the DNA TGTGCCAGCTCACTTAATCAGGCCCAAAGCACGGACACCGGGGAGCTGTTTTTT.

The chain recombines TRBV15 with TRBJ1-2, with TRBD1 identical over 7 bases. The CDR3 sequence is 13 residues long. V was clipped by 6 bases and J by 4 bases; unmatched bases: 5. In germline, CDR1 is LNHNV, CDR2 YYDKDF (reference sequence). CDR3 protein: CATSKGGGYGYTF. CDR3 in DNA: TGTGCCACCAGTAAAGGGGGCGGCTATGGCTACACCTTC.

The V call is TRBV5-8, the J call TRBJ1-1, with D unresolved. The V end lost 0 bases, the J end lost 0 bases, and 6 bases lay between the germline ends. This CDR3 is 14 amino acids long. Germline V CDR1 and CDR2: SGHTS, YDEGEE. In DNA form, the CDR3 reads TGTGCCAGCAGCTTGGGGGAGGTGAACACTGAAGCTTTCTTT. This gives the protein CASSLGEVNTEAFF.